This T cell receptor beta chain came from a study of blood T cell repertoires in COVID-19 (dated by TCRdb to 2018 to 2020). Concerning the study at large: Samples covering the acute and convalescent phases of COVID-19 were provided by collaborators in the United States, Italy and Spain. The prospective study material was composed of cDNA or gDNA derived from T cells, B-cell-depleted T cells, or PBMCs. Where available, HLA class I and class II types were obtained from metadata supplied by the sample provider rather than from assay-based typing. Subjects who had been exposed to COVID-19, were actively infected with it, or had recovered from it provided the deeply sampled blood TCRbeta repertoires that made up the dataset. Samples came from the ongoing ImmuneRACE study (first 160 participants) plus 1,254 subjects from 6 global collaborators. A freely available public database, intended as a resource for researchers studying the immune response to SARS-CoV-2, is where the repertoires were released. A de-identified subject ID, COVID-19 status, age in years and sex were almost always included in the sample metadata.

Study-wide conclusions, independent of this receptor: Clinical and demographic metadata were provided uncurated, with the amount varying by source and participant.

TCRbeta CDR3 regions were amplified from genomic DNA by means of the immunoSEQ Assay, a bias-controlled multiplex PCR. The authors processed their data as follows. The number of nucleated cells in each sample was estimated from the amplification of reference gene primers within the assay. To quantify the absolute abundance of each unique TCRbeta CDR3 rearrangement, sequence reads were collapsed and filtered. For each sample, productive Simpson clonality was calculated as the square root of Simpson's diversity index across productive rearrangements. Not all clones reach the TCRdb copy of this immuneACCESS table, which keeps in-frame sequences only. Checked studies attribute under half of the gap to unresolved V genes and leave the rest unexplained. From that table come the V and J calls and clone size; the DNA was used to work out D and trimming. Here the sample has some 150,000 clones; more than 80% occur a single time. The top ten constitute roughly 4% of the sample.

With respect to this clone: What antigen it recognizes has not been identified. Qualities for individual bases were not recorded, and no much larger clone is one base off.

Enrolling through a virtual design, the prospective study's participants ranged in age from roughly 18 to 89 years and lived across 24 United States geographic areas. In the prospective study, cohorts were assigned on the basis of participant-reported clinical history obtained from a screening survey and a study questionnaire. For ImmuneRACE Cohort 3, a participant was defined as recovered based on two consecutive negative NP/OP PCR tests, clearance by a healthcare professional, or resolution of symptoms. In the prospective study, whole blood, serum and a nasopharyngeal or oropharyngeal swab were collected from each participant by mobile phlebotomists. Participants in the prospective study had the option to provide additional blood draws and questionnaires over a roughly two-month period. Before DNA extraction, prospective study blood samples were shipped either frozen or at room temperature. At the junction V is shortened by 0 bases and J by 5 bases, with 10 bases in between. The CDR3, from cysteine to phenylalanine, totals 14 residues. The retained sequence is limited to the CDR3, 42 bases, with the frame set at the first base. Looking up the germline V gene yields CDR1 SGHTA and CDR2 FQGNSA.

Sequencing was done on a sample of PBMCs or T cells enriched from blood (not recorded which). The sequence joins TRBV7-2 to TRBJ1-1; the best D guess is TRBD1, with 5 bases matching. The receptor comes from a man aged 50 or older who had recovered from COVID-19. The CDR3 corresponds to CASSLAGARTEAFF. The nucleotide sequence reads as follows: TGTGCCAGCAGCTTAGCAGGGGCACGAACTGAAGCTTTCTTT.